One T cell receptor (beta chain) is described in this entry. This sample was taken from a study of OX40 agonist ivuxolimab in advanced cancers. The V end lost 1 base, the J end lost 7 bases, and 13 bases lay between the germline ends. This CDR3 is built from 14 residues. Germline V gene sequence: CDR1 SGHTA, CDR2 FQGNSA. The repertoire was sequenced with immunoSEQ multiplex PCR; TCRdb's copy has only in-frame clones and lacks some. The table lists almost 85,000 clones, roughly 89% of them singletons. The TCR sequence derives from an adult with an advanced solid tumor such as melanoma, head and neck, liver or kidney cancer. The rearrangement uses TRBV7-2 and TRBJ1-2; possible D gene TRBD1, 5 bases. The sample in question was CD4+ or CD8+ T cells sorted from blood, obtained in a trial of the OX40 agonist ivuxolimab. The CDR3 DNA follows: TGTGCCAGCAGCTTAGGTAGTTTGACAGCTGGCTACACCTTC. Translated: CASSLGSLTAGYTF.